The sequence of this T cell receptor beta chain was determined in a study of cytomegalovirus exposure and HLA in healthy donors. Germline V gene sequence: CDR1 WSHSY, CDR2 SAAADI. Trimming took 3 bases from V and 3 from J; bases not matched to a gene: 8. CDR3 length: 16 residues. Generated by immunoSEQ multiplex PCR, the TCRdb table keeps only in-frame clones and is missing some. The sample shows over 85,000 clones, 89% of them seen only once. The sample comprised PBMCs. The chain uses TRBV10-2 and TRBJ2-5; TRBD2 aligns across 9 bases. The receptor comes from a woman in her late teens or twenties in good health and CMV-seronegative. The CDR3 DNA follows: TGCGCCAGCAGTGATCTGGGCGGGGGGGCCAAAGAGACCCAGTACTTC. It translates to CASSDLGGGAKETQYF.